The 32 T cell receptor beta chains listed next were all sequenced from one sample in a study of Graves' ophthalmopathy and Graves' hyperthyroidism. Amplifying from RNA transcripts, the study obtained TCR beta CDR3 regions. First-round RT-PCR employed HTBI primers, with a second-round multiplex PCR after it. TCRdb analysed the multiplex PCR reads with MiXCR anew, one entry per CDR3 protein. Among about 740,000 distinct CDR3 sequences, 40% were seen once, and the ten largest hold roughly 46%. The sequencing input was peripheral blood. Receptors originate from an adult man with Graves' ophthalmopathy.

There are a few counts of this clonotype. The V call is TRBV20-1, the J call TRBJ2-5; 8 bases match TRBD1. From germline, CDR1 is DFQATT and CDR2 SNEGSKA (reference sequence). With V trimmed by 6 bases and J by 5 bases, 11 bases remained unmatched. The CDR3 has 14 amino acids. The CDR3 nucleotides are TGCAGTGCCTCCGAAATCAGGGGGCTCGAGACCCAGTACTTC. Encoded protein: CSASEIRGLETQYF.

About this clonotype: A clone one base away is much larger, so this may be a read error. The genes are TRBV24-1 and TRBJ1-5; the match to TRBD1 covers 8 bases. The ends lost 7 bases at V and 5 bases at J; junction bases unmatched: 6. This CDR3 has 14 amino acids. Germline CDR1 reads KGHDR; CDR2 reads SFDVKD. The CDR3 DNA reads as TGTGCCACCAGCGGCAGGGGGCGGGATCAGCCCCAGCATTTT. This codes for CATSGRGRDQPQHF.

The chain couples TRBV5-6 to TRBJ2-7, with D possibly being TRBD2 (5 bases). This CDR3 is 12 amino acids long. The V end lost 4 bases, the J end lost 4 bases, and 9 bases lay between the germline ends. The germline V gene encodes CDR1 SGHDT and CDR2 YYEEEE. For the CDR3, the DNA is TGTGCCAGCAGCACTCGACTATACGAGCAGTACTTC. This translates into CASSTRLYEQYF.

J is TRBJ2-7 and V is TRBV20-1; 9 positions agree with TRBD1. The CDR3 runs to 14 residues. Germline V gene data show CDR1 as DFQATT and CDR2 as SNEGSKA (reference sequence). The ends lost 1 base at V and 2 bases at J; junction bases unmatched: 3. This CDR3 is CSARGQGVTYEQYF. The DNA of the CDR3 is TGCAGTGCTAGAGGACAGGGGGTGACCTACGAGCAGTACTTC.

A few counts support this clonotype. The chain carries TRBV7-9 and TRBJ1-3; 9 positions match TRBD1. Germline V lookup: CDR1 SEHNR, CDR2 FQNEAQ (reference sequence). V lost 3 bases, J lost 8 bases, and 2 bases stayed unmatched. The CDR3 is 13 residues long. The DNA for the CDR3 is TGTGCCAGCAGCTTGGGACAGGGAGACACCATATATTTT. Translating gives CASSLGQGDTIYF.

The sample holds a few counts of this clonotype. This rearrangement joins TRBV6-5 to TRBJ2-7; tentatively, D is TRBD1 (6 bases). CDR1 and CDR2 from the germline V gene are MNHEY and SVGAGI. V lost 0 bases, J lost 1 base, and 13 bases lay in between. The length of the CDR3 is 16 residues. The CDR3 nucleotides are TGTGCCAGCAGTTACTCGTCCCAGGGGCCGTCCTACGAGCAGTACTTC. Translation gives CASSYSSQGPSYEQYF.

The genes are TRBV5-6 and TRBJ2-7, with a weak D call TRBD2 (6 bases). The CDR3 length is 17 residues. Per germline, CDR1 SGHDT and CDR2 YYEEEE. V was pared by 2 bases and J by 0 bases, with 18 bases between. The CDR3: CASSLLKRAGTSYEQYF. The CDR3 nucleotides read TGTGCCAGCAGCTTACTGAAGCGGGCAGGGACCTCCTACGAGCAGTACTTC.

The chain recombines TRBV5-5 with TRBJ1-2, with TRBD1 identical over 9 bases. This CDR3 comprises 15 residues. CDR1 is SGHKS and CDR2 is YYEKEE in the germline V gene (reference sequence). V lost 3 bases to trimming and J lost 9 bases; unmatched junction nucleotides: 12. CDR3 in DNA: TGTGCCAGCAGCTCGCCGGGACAGGGCATCAGGAGCTACACCTTC. Translating it yields CASSSPGQGIRSYTF. The whole variable domain, remainder taken from reference TRBV5-5 and TRBJ1-2, is DAGVTQSPTHLIKTRGQQVTLRCSPISGHKSVSWYQQVLGQGPQFIFQYYEKEERGRGNFPDRFSARQFPNYSSELNVNALLLGDSALYLCASSSPGQGIRSYTFGSGTRLTVV.

With regard to this clonotype: This clone may be a read error of a much larger clone one base away. The chain has TRBV9 and TRBJ1-3; D is undetermined. Germline CDR1 reads SGDLS; CDR2 reads YYNGEE. V was pared by 0 bases and J by 2 bases, with 9 bases between. This CDR3 comprises 15 residues. The CDR3 here is CASSVAADPGNTIYF. The CDR3 region has the DNA TGTGCCAGCAGCGTAGCGGCAGATCCTGGAAACACCATATATTTT.

This clonotype has at least ten counts. The chain uses TRBV7-6 and TRBJ1-4; D call uncertain. The CDR3 runs 15 residues. Germline lookup yields CDR1 SGHVS and CDR2 FNYEAQ. V was clipped by 6 bases and J by 5 bases, with 16 bases between them. CDR3 sequence reads: CASRPTGVYNEKLFF. In DNA form, the CDR3 reads TGTGCCAGCAGGCCTACCGGGGTGTACAATGAAAAACTGTTTTTT.

The chain has TRBV7-2 and TRBJ2-3; TRBD1 matches 8 bases. The V segment lost 5 bases and the J segment 6 bases; nucleotides outside the gene matches: 4. This CDR3 is built from 13 residues. Germline lookup yields CDR1 SGHTA and CDR2 FQGNSA. CDR3 sequence: CASSAQGADTQYF. In nucleotides, the CDR3 is TGTGCCAGCAGCGCGCAGGGGGCGGATACGCAGTATTTT.

J is TRBJ1-6 and V is TRBV6-6; D remains unclear. Trimming left V 4 bases short and J 8 bases short, with 15 bases between. Germline CDR1 is MNHNY and CDR2 is SVGAGI (reference sequence). The CDR3 extends over 15 amino acids. The CDR3 is CASSSWEGSYSPLHF. Written as DNA, the CDR3 is TGTGCCAGCAGTTCTTGGGAAGGGAGTTATTCACCCCTCCACTTT.

This clonotype was observed many times. The V and J genes are TRBV2 and TRBJ1-2; D gene ambiguous. This CDR3 has 13 amino acids. V was pared by 6 bases and J by 2 bases, with 10 bases between. Germline assignment: CDR1 SNHLY and CDR2 FYNNEI. The CDR3 spells CASRLGLNYGYTF. The CDR3 DNA reads as TGTGCCAGCAGACTTGGACTGAACTATGGCTACACCTTC.

The sample holds many counts of this clonotype. J is TRBJ1-5 and V is TRBV25-1; D is undetermined. Trimming removed 2 bases from V and 6 bases from J, with 8 bases in between. Germline lookup yields CDR1 MGHDK and CDR2 SYGVNS. The CDR3 covers 13 residues. The CDR3 region is CASSEDGFQPQHF. CDR3 coding DNA: TGTGCCAGCAGTGAAGATGGATTTCAGCCCCAGCATTTT.

This clonotype was found a few times. The gene calls are TRBV19 and TRBJ1-5; 9 nucleotides line up with TRBD1. Germline V gene lookup returns CDR1 LNHDA and CDR2 SQIVND (reference sequence). V shed 3 bases and J 1 base; nucleotides not matched to a gene: 7. This CDR3 comprises 17 residues. CDR3 in DNA: TGTGCCAGTAGTATTTCAACAGGGGGCTTAAGCAATCAGCCCCAGCATTTT. Its translation: CASSISTGGLSNQPQHF.

This clonotype was counted at least ten times. The J gene is TRBJ2-7, the V gene TRBV19, with TRBD1 matching 8 bases. CDR3 size: 13 residues. The germline V gene encodes CDR1 LNHDA and CDR2 SQIVND (reference sequence). J was trimmed by 3 bases and V by 7 bases; bases with no gene match: 5. CDR3: CASTQGTGYEQYF. The CDR3 region has the DNA TGTGCCAGTACCCAAGGGACAGGCTACGAGCAGTACTTC.

This clonotype was recorded a few times. The chain employs TRBV20-1 and TRBJ2-5; D call uncertain. Germline V gene lookup returns CDR1 DFQATT and CDR2 SNEGSKA (reference sequence). The V and J ends lost 3 bases and 3 bases respectively, with 8 bases between them. CDR3 size: 12 residues. CDR3 nucleotide sequence: TGCAGTGCTAGTCCCGCAGAAGAGACCCAGTACTTC. It encodes CSASPAEETQYF.

J is TRBJ2-6 and V is TRBV19, with 8 bases matching TRBD1. The CDR3 has 18 amino acids. V lost 5 bases to trimming and J lost 0 bases; unmatched junction nucleotides: 9. Germline CDR1 is LNHDA and CDR2 is SQIVND (reference sequence). This CDR3 is CASSLLGQATSGANVLTF. As DNA, the CDR3 is TGTGCCAGTAGTCTCCTGGGACAGGCGACCTCTGGGGCCAACGTCCTGACTTTC.

Comments on this clonotype: In this CDR3 the conserved last residue, phenylalanine or tryptophan, is missing, so a read error is likely. The limits of the CDR3 on the DNA are not certain, so only TCRdb's listed CDR3 is given. CDR3 residues: CSVTGVDT. The chain employs TRBV29-1 and TRBJ2-6; the table's D call TRBD1 went unverified against the DNA. Germline V lookup: CDR1 SQVTM, CDR2 ANQGSEA. The CDR3 extends over 8 residues, inclusive of both ends.

The chain joins TRBV12-3 or TRBV12-4 to TRBJ1-6; D remains unclear. V lost 7 bases and J lost 3, with 13 bases in between. CDR3 length equals 15 residues. DNA of the CDR3: TGTGCCAGCACCCCGCGAGCGAGCTATAATTCACCCCTCCACTTT. This translates into CASTPRASYNSPLHF.

With regard to this clonotype: Compared with germline, one end of the junction differs, possibly owing to a read error. The chain has TRBV10-3 and TRBJ1-1, with a weak D call TRBD1 (5 bases). This CDR3 has 13 amino acids. Germline-derived CDR1 and CDR2 are ENHRY and SYGVKD. The CDR3 loop reads CASSLTRDGEAFF. CDR3 DNA: TGTGCCAGCAGTCTAACCCGGGACGGGGAAGCTTTCTTT.

The J gene is TRBJ2-7, the V gene TRBV9; 8 bases match TRBD2. This CDR3 comprises 14 residues. V was clipped by 5 bases and J by 0 bases; unmatched bases: 4. Germline CDR1 reads SGDLS; CDR2 reads YYNGEE. CDR3 in DNA: TGTGCCAGCAGATTAGCGGGGAACTCCTACGAGCAGTACTTC. Its protein is CASRLAGNSYEQYF.

On this clonotype itself: A much larger clone sits a single nucleotide away, making a read error possible. The rearrangement uses TRBV20-1 and TRBJ1-1, with D maybe TRBD1 (6 bases). The CDR3 totals 11 residues. Between the trimmed V and J ends, which lost 5 bases and 12 bases, there was a span of 16 bases. Germline V CDR1 and CDR2: DFQATT, SNEGSKA (reference sequence). CDR3 DNA: TGCAGTGCTGGAGGGCAGGGGCTTCCTTTCTTT. Amino acids: CSAGGQGLPFF.

This clonotype is a singleton in its sample. The V and J genes are TRBV10-3 and TRBJ1-1; the D is unclear. There are 14 residues in the CDR3. V lost 10 bases and J lost 5, with 20 bases in between. CDR1 and CDR2 (germline): ENHRY, SYGVKD. In DNA form, the CDR3 reads TGTGCCACCGCGGACGCGACGGGTGGGACTGAAGCTTTCTTT. Its translation is CATADATGGTEAFF.

As to this clonotype: Mismatch with germline at one junction end may stem from a read error. V usage is TRBV10-2 and J usage is TRBJ1-4, with 7 bases matching TRBD1. Per the germline V gene, CDR1 is WSHSY and CDR2 is SAAADI. CDR3 length equals 15 residues. CDR3 protein: CASSYLGQNNEKLFF. DNA for the CDR3: TGTGCCAGCAGTTACTTGGGACAGAATAATGAAAAACTGTTTTTT.

The J gene is TRBJ2-7, the V gene TRBV7-9, with TRBD2 as a possible D gene (6 bases). The CDR3 contains 13 residues. V lost 2 bases and J 6 bases, leaving 11 bases between the germline ends. CDR1 and CDR2 (germline): SEHNR, FQNEAQ (reference sequence). The DNA for the CDR3 is TGTGCCAGCAGCTTAATAGCCGGGAGCGAGCAGTACTTC. Its translation: CASSLIAGSEQYF.

Notes on this clonotype: With a much larger clone just one base away, this may be a read error. This chain links TRBV7-8 with TRBJ2-5; the match to TRBD2 covers 9 bases. The CDR3 loop spans 14 amino acids. Germline V lookup: CDR1 SGHVS, CDR2 FQNEAQ. The trim removed 8 bases at V and 7 bases at J, leaving 11 bases unmatched. The CDR3 DNA reads as TGTGCCAGCGGACTAGCGTGGGTCTCTGGGACCCAGTACTTC. This translates into CASGLAWVSGTQYF.

Only a few counts were recorded for this clonotype. The CDR3, as DNA: TGTGCCAGCAACCATATCGGGGGGGCGTACGAGACCCAGTACTTC. Translation gives CASNHIGGAYETQYF. This chain connects TRBV28 to TRBJ2-5; TRBD2 aligns across 8 bases. Germline V gives CDR1 MDHEN, CDR2 SYDVKM. The CDR3 has 15 residues. The trim removed 7 bases at V and 5 bases at J, leaving 12 bases unmatched.

This clonotype has a count of ten or more. The V call is TRBV7-8, the J call TRBJ1-3, with D tentatively TRBD1 (5 bases). Germline CDR1 and CDR2: SGHVS and FQNEAQ. The CDR3 loop spans 15 amino acids. Trimming cost V 6 bases and J 0 bases, with 12 bases left between them. CDR3 sequence: CASRPDSNSGNTIYF. CDR3 bases: TGTGCCAGCAGACCTGACAGTAACTCTGGAAACACCATATATTTT.

This clonotype showed up many times. This rearrangement joins TRBV20-1 to TRBJ1-2; 7 bases match TRBD1. V lost 0 bases, J lost 3 bases, and 4 bases stayed unmatched. The CDR3 runs 14 residues. Germline V lookup: CDR1 DFQATT, CDR2 SNEGSKA (reference sequence). CDR3: CSARDPRGDYGYTF. In DNA form, the CDR3 reads TGCAGTGCTAGAGATCCCAGGGGGGACTATGGCTACACCTTC.

The rearrangement links TRBV9 to TRBJ2-7; TRBD2 aligns across 13 bases. V lost 4 bases, J lost 2 bases, and 12 bases stayed unmatched. The CDR3 has 18 residues. CDR1 SGDLS and CDR2 YYNGEE come from the germline V gene. Here the CDR3 DNA reads TGTGCCAGCAGCCCTCTCGGACTAGCGGGAGACATAACCTACGAGCAGTACTTC. It yields the protein CASSPLGLAGDITYEQYF.

This rearrangement joins TRBV5-6 to TRBJ1-6; D is unclear. Germline CDR1 and CDR2: SGHDT and YYEEEE. Trimming took 2 bases from V and 7 from J, leaving 13 bases between them. The CDR3 sequence is 15 residues long. In nucleotides, the CDR3 is TGTGCCAGCAGCTTCGGTAGCAGGCTCAATTCACCCCTCCACTTT. Its protein product is CASSFGSRLNSPLHF.